This T cell receptor (beta chain) was obtained from a study of blood T cells in healthy people across ages (dated by TCRdb to between 2014 and 2017). Looking at the study overall: In model experiments, template switching captured roughly one uniquely barcoded TCR beta cDNA molecule for every two T cells. Using deep sequencing normalized with unique cDNA molecular identifiers, the study measured how TCR beta repertoire diversity changes with age. Using the same blood draw, the study looked at two additional independent replicas of 1 million unique cDNA reads for two donors, one aged 18 to 30 and the other aged 80 or older. The donors were split into four age groups: young (average around 17 years), middle-aged (39), aged (around 67) and long-lived (about 82). General conclusions and limits of the study: As age increased, observed TCR beta diversity per million T cells dropped in a roughly linear way, and a significant reduction was already evident by age 40. Observed TCR beta diversity correlated strongly with the percentage of naive T cells measured by flow cytometry. Because donor CMV infection status was unknown, age-related changes in expanded clonotypes were potentially confounded. Since profiling was done on bulk unsorted PBMCs, naive and antigen-experienced compartments could not be conclusively compared. Total diversity estimates from one million sequenced T cells were considered lower bounds and underestimates. Compared with the aged group, the long-lived group had more naive CD4+ T cells, fewer expanded clones and increased TCR diversity, suggesting age selection.

This clonotype was recorded at least ten times. The specificity of this receptor is unknown. The record has no base qualities; no much larger clone is one base away. To prepare the library, 5' RACE was applied. Sequenced on an Illumina HiSeq 2500. A second PCR of roughly 7 to 12 cycles was run with a J-beta primer mix and a sample-barcoded 5' primer. Each TCR beta cDNA molecule received a unique molecular identifier from a template-switch 5' adaptor carrying 12 random nucleotides. Each sample yielded at least 2.5 million CDR3-containing paired-end reads. First-strand cDNA synthesis was performed from all RNA using the Mint cDNA synthesis kit, with priming by a TRBC-specific oligonucleotide. All cDNA was treated with uracil-DNA glycosylase and then went through a first 18-cycle PCR with the universal primers M1SS and BC2_uni_R. The original methods were these. Normalization of each sample was performed by random selection of 1 million high-quality reads, each carrying a distinct molecular identifier. Reads sharing molecular identifiers were discarded rather than binned into consensus sequences. MiTCR, with a Q25 quality threshold and the strictest error-elimination algorithm, was used for CDR3 identification, clonotype clustering and error correction. Lower-bound total TCR beta diversity was estimated with a nonparametric unseen species model using Euler transformation. TCRdb reworked the public reads: Q25 trimming with fastp, MiXCR clone assembly, productive beta chains retained. Each CDR3 protein appears once, grouped with its most common genes and DNA. For this entry, the V and J calls and clone size follow TCRdb and not the study's own pipeline. Present in this sample are more than 750,000 distinct CDR3 sequences, approximately 32% of which were seen just once. The top ten clones comprise approximately 10% of the sample.

The roughly 39 donors, aged about 6 to 100 years, were systemically healthy Caucasian individuals from Russia. Each donor gave approximately 9.3 milliliters of peripheral blood, collected into EDTA-treated Vacutainer tubes. Ficoll-Paque density-gradient centrifugation was used to isolate PBMCs, with at least 7 million per sample. Total RNA was extracted from PBMCs with Trizol reagent, with at least 6 micrograms obtained per sample. The percentages of naive CD45RAhigh/CD27high T cells were determined by flow cytometry on a PBMC aliquot from every donor. Its CDR3 holds 13 amino acids, cysteine through phenylalanine. Only the CDR3 DNA is retained, 39 bases long and in frame from the first base. CDR1 SQVTM and CDR2 ANQGSEA are derived from the germline V gene. Trimming takes 4 bases off V and 9 bases off J; junction bases not matched to a gene: 8. The sample was also reused in another study, on T cells of mothers and their children. The second publication reports: Nine systemically healthy Caucasian individuals, comprising three mothers and their six children, were included as donors. cDNA synthesis consumed the entire amount of extracted RNA, loaded at about 1.5 ug RNA in each 15 ul reaction. In the second PCR, the M1S primer added sample barcodes and 2-4 random nucleotides. More than 9 million TCR beta CDR3 reads were obtained from each mother, and some 3.3 million reads were obtained from each child. Thymic selection shapes the output of TCR recombination in a similar way in related and unrelated pairs, and inherited differences have a minor effect. Normalized repertoire overlap in related mother-child pairs was always slightly higher than in unrelated mother-child pairs, but the difference was never significant. No persistent microchimeric T cell clones were detected, at a sensitivity of around 97 clones per million clonotypes. Deep NGS was used in the study to compare the TCR beta repertoires of mothers and children and to look for features that separate related mother-child pairs from unrelated individuals. Mothers averaged roughly 40 +/- 4 years of age and children averaged around 10 +/- 4 years. After adapters were ligated using NEBNext reagents, the libraries underwent 100+100 nt paired-end sequencing on an Illumina HiSeq 2000. To avoid cross-contamination, the mother libraries and the child libraries were prepared a month apart and sequenced in separate runs. For each donor, between roughly 500,000 and 2,100,000 distinct TCR beta clonotypes were identified. Naive TCR beta clonotypes were estimated from low-frequency clonotypes matched to each donor's FACS-determined naive share, without sorting.

The sequencing input was blood. This receptor chain uses TRBV29-1 and TRBJ2-1, with 8 bases aligning to TRBD1. This sequence originates from a woman in her thirties or forties in good health. This receptor carries the CDR3 CSVGYRGWGEQFF. The DNA reads as follows: TGCAGCGTTGGATACAGGGGGTGGGGTGAGCAGTTCTTC.